A selection of T cell receptor beta chains follows, all from one sample in a study of blood T cells in healthy people across ages. In TCRdb, the 5' RACE reads were re-called with MiXCR into one record per CDR3 protein. This sample has about 800,000 distinct CDR3 sequences, with around 25% found just once. The sample was also linked to a second study, of T cells of mothers and their children.

The source material was blood. Source of these receptors: a boy between 10 and 17 years old in good health. Each CDR3 is given with its conserved first and last residue. The order of the fields is CDR3 length, clone size, J gene, V gene, D gene, CDR3 protein, CDR3 DNA. D genes are given only for firm matches. Clone size, where shown, is once, few, many, or a class for clones that have expanded.

14 few TRBJ1-6 TRBV2 NA CASNSQVDNSPLHF TGTGCCAGCAATTCACAGGTTGATAATTCACCCCTCCACTTT
13 NA TRBJ1-2 TRBV10-3 NA CAIRETVALGNTF NA
15 few TRBJ1-1 TRBV4-1 NA CAGSQDFRSRTEAFF TGCGCCGGCAGCCAAGATTTTAGAAGCAGGACTGAAGCTTTCTTT
15 NA TRBJ1-1 TRBV5-6 NA CASSLEGPSNTEAFF TGTGCCAGCAGCTTGGAAGGACCGTCGAACACTGAAGCTTTCTTT
15 NA TRBJ2-3 TRBV28 TRBD2 CASNPGLAGPDTQYF TGTGCCAGCAATCCGGGACTAGCGGGGCCAGATACGCAGTATTTT
16 NA TRBJ2-5 TRBV3-1 TRBD2 CASSQEAGLAWETQYF TGTGCCAGCAGCCAAGAGGCAGGACTAGCGTGGGAGACCCAGTACTTC
17 NA TRBJ1-5 TRBV5-6 TRBD1 CASSLGQGGYSNQPQHF TGTGCCAGCAGCCTCGGACAGGGGGGGTATAGCAATCAGCCCCAGCATTTT
15 many TRBJ2-5 TRBV6-5 TRBD2 CASSYSASGVETQYF TGTGCCAGCAGTTACTCAGCTAGCGGGGTGGAGACCCAGTACTTC
15 NA TRBJ1-1 TRBV19 NA CASSIGRLMNTEAFF TGTGCCAGTAGTATAGGGCGGCTCATGAACACTGAAGCTTTCTTT
16 few TRBJ2-7 TRBV5-4 TRBD1 CASSLDPTGGSYEQYF TGTGCCAGCAGCTTGGATCCGACAGGGGGCTCCTACGAGCAGTACTTC
15 NA TRBJ2-5 TRBV20-1 TRBD1 CSAANLQGRQETQYF TGCAGTGCAGCAAACCTACAGGGGCGCCAAGAGACCCAGTACTTC
13 few TRBJ2-2 TRBV7-3 NA CASSFIFSGELFF TGTGCCAGCAGCTTTATCTTTTCGGGGGAGCTGTTTTTT
20 few TRBJ2-3 TRBV18 TRBD2 CASSPRGAGSSGGGTDTQYF TGTGCCAGCTCACCCCGTGGAGCGGGGAGCTCGGGCGGAGGCACAGATACGCAGTATTTT
15 many TRBJ2-2 TRBV20-1 TRBD2 CSARDLAGDTGELFF TGCAGTGCTAGAGATCTAGCGGGAGACACCGGGGAGCTGTTTTTT
11 NA TRBJ2-3 TRBV29-1 TRBD2 CSVGREDTQYF TGCAGCGTAGGGAGGGAAGATACGCAGTATTTT
16 few TRBJ2-5 TRBV11-2 TRBD2 CASSEGSGGPEETQYF TGTGCCAGCAGCGAGGGTAGCGGGGGCCCTGAAGAGACCCAGTACTTC
14 NA TRBJ1-2 TRBV12-3/TRBV12-4 TRBD1 CASRRTGVDYGYTF TGTGCCAGCAGGAGGACAGGGGTGGACTATGGCTACACCTTC
14 NA TRBJ1-4 TRBV5-1 NA CASSMDGRGEKLFF TGCGCCAGCAGCATGGATGGACGCGGTGAAAAACTGTTTTTT
13 NA TRBJ2-7 TRBV27 NA CASRLTGRYEQYF TGTGCCAGCAGACTAACCGGGCGCTACGAGCAGTACTTC
14 few TRBJ1-1 TRBV4-1 NA CASSQGGEDTEAFF TGCGCCAGCAGCCAAGGGGGGGAGGACACTGAAGCTTTCTTT
13 NA TRBJ1-6 TRBV12-3/TRBV12-4 TRBD1 CASRGTGSSPLHF TGTGCCAGCAGAGGGACAGGATCGTCACCCCTCCACTTT
13 NA TRBJ1-1 TRBV20-1 NA CSARVTRYTEAFF TGCAGTGCTAGAGTTACAAGGTATACAGAAGCTTTCTTT
13 NA TRBJ2-7 TRBV6-8 NA CASPLGTSYEQYF TGTGCCAGCCCTTTAGGGACGTCCTACGAGCAGTACTTC